The 11 T cell receptor beta chains reported below all come from one sample, sequenced in a study of T cell responses to AZD1222 COVID-19 vaccine. Generated by immunoSEQ multiplex PCR, the TCRdb table keeps only in-frame clones and is missing some. The sample contains some 190,000 clones, 92% of which appear only once. The starting material was peripheral blood, obtained 28 days after the second AZD1222 dose. The receptors here all came from an adult who received the AZD1222 COVID-19 vaccine.

The chain employs TRBV5-4 and TRBJ2-5, with TRBD2 matching 10 bases. V shed 0 bases, J shed 1 base, and the junction held 3 bases outside the gene matches. The CDR3 covers 16 residues. CDR1 SGHNT and CDR2 YYREEE come from the germline V gene (reference sequence). The CDR3 here is CASSLEKRGGQETQYF. The CDR3 DNA reads as TGTGCCAGCAGCTTGGAGAAGCGGGGGGGCCAAGAGACCCAGTACTTC. The variable domain in full, completed from reference TRBV5-4 and TRBJ2-5, reads ETGVTQSPTHLIKTRGQQVTLRCSSQSGHNTVSWYQQALGQGPQFIFQYYREEENGRGNFPPRFSGLQFPNYSSELNVNALELDDSALYLCASSLEKRGGQETQYFGPGTRLLVL.

The DNA of the CDR3 is TGTGCCAGCACGCTCGGGACTAGGGAAGGTAGTGAGCAGTTCTTC. This gives the protein CASTLGTREGSEQFF. The V and J genes are TRBV21-1 and TRBJ2-1; no DNA check was done on the table's D call, TRBD2. TRBV21-1 is an annotated pseudogene. CDR3 length: 15 residues.

The chain is built from TRBV5-1 and TRBJ2-2; D ambiguous. This CDR3 is 12 amino acids long. Germline assignment: CDR1 SGHRS and CDR2 YFSETQ. Trimming shortened V by 0 bases and J by 7 bases, and 4 bases separated the two germline ends. CDR3 residues: CASSLDGGELFF. DNA of the CDR3: TGCGCCAGCAGCTTGGATGGCGGGGAGCTGTTTTTT.

This sequence joins TRBV5-6 and TRBJ1-5; D is undetermined. This CDR3 comprises 16 residues. The ends were cut back, 3 bases at V and 2 bases at J, with 15 bases in the middle. Germline lookup yields CDR1 SGHDT and CDR2 YYEEEE. DNA for the CDR3: TGTGCCAGCAGCTCCCGAGCCGGTAGGGGCAATCAGCCCCAGCATTTT. As protein: CASSSRAGRGNQPQHF.

The rearrangement links TRBV6-5 to TRBJ1-1; D is possibly TRBD1 (5 bases). This CDR3 is 13 amino acids long. CDR1 MNHEY and CDR2 SVGAGI come from the germline V gene. The germline V and J ends were trimmed by 6 bases and 13 bases, with 21 bases remaining between them. The CDR3 region is CASRKGDDRSDFF. The CDR3 region has the DNA TGTGCCAGCAGAAAAGGGGATGACAGATCAGATTTCTTT.

This chain uses TRBV11-3 with TRBJ2-2; 9 nucleotides match TRBD2. Germline V gives CDR1 SGHNT, CDR2 YENEEA. V shed 1 base, J shed 8 bases, and the junction held 5 bases outside the gene matches. This CDR3 is built from 15 residues. The CDR3, as DNA: TGTGCCAGCAGCTTAGGCGGGACTAGCCCTGGGGAGCTGTTTTTT. As protein: CASSLGGTSPGELFF.

The J gene is TRBJ2-6, the V gene TRBV6-5; D is unresolved. Germline V gene lookup returns CDR1 MNHEY and CDR2 SVGAGI. The CDR3 is made up of 14 amino acids. The V gene lost 6 bases and the J gene lost 0 bases, with 6 bases spanning the gap. CDR3 nucleotide sequence: TGTGCCAGCAGAGGTCGCTCTGGGGCCAACGTCCTGACTTTC. It codes for CASRGRSGANVLTF.

This clone was seen more than once but under ten times. The rearrangement links TRBV18 to TRBJ2-7; 10 bases are shared with TRBD2. This CDR3 is 15 amino acids long. After removal of 2 bases from V and 3 bases from J, the junction contained 4 bases not matched to a gene. In germline, CDR1 is KGHSH, CDR2 LQKENI. The CDR3 is CASSPGLAALYEQYF. CDR3 sequence (DNA): TGTGCCAGCTCACCAGGACTAGCGGCCCTCTACGAGCAGTACTTC.

The V call is TRBV6-6, the J call TRBJ2-3, with D unclear. The ends were cut back, 8 bases at V and 0 bases at J, with 9 bases in the middle. From germline, CDR1 is MNHNY and CDR2 SVGAGI (reference sequence). The CDR3 length is 13 residues. CDR3: CASSASSTDTQYF. Written as DNA, the CDR3 is TGTGCCAGCTCAGCCTCTAGCACAGATACGCAGTATTTT.

The chain combines TRBV6-5 with TRBJ2-2, with TRBD2 identical over 10 bases. Germline values: CDR1 MNHEY, CDR2 SVGAGI. The CDR3 is 14 amino acids. The V segment lost 8 bases and the J segment 3 bases; nucleotides outside the gene matches: 3. Here the CDR3 reads CASQREGDTGELFF. Here the CDR3 DNA reads TGTGCCAGCCAGCGGGAGGGGGACACCGGGGAGCTGTTTTTT.

The rearrangement uses TRBV13 and TRBJ2-3; D remains unclear. CDR3 length equals 14 residues. Trimming pared 7 bases from V and 2 bases from J, leaving 13 bases between. Germline V gene data show CDR1 as PRHDT and CDR2 as FYEKMQ (reference sequence). For the CDR3, the DNA is TGTGCCAGCACTCCTGGGTGGGACACAGATACGCAGTATTTT. It specifies CASTPGWDTDTQYF. Combining the CDR3 with reference TRBV13 and TRBJ2-3 gives the whole variable domain AAGVIQSPRHLIKEKRETATLKCYPIPRHDTVYWYQQGPGQDPQFLISFYEKMQSDKGSIPDRFSAQQFSDYHSELNMSSLELGDSALYFCASTPGWDTDTQYFGPGTRLTVL.